Sequencing of this TCR beta chain was carried out in a study of blood T cell repertoires in COVID-19. At the level of the study: Acute and convalescent COVID-19 specimens originated in the United States, Italy and Spain. From T cells, B-cell-depleted T cells, or PBMCs came the material, which was cDNA or gDNA.

V trimming: 5 bases; J trimming: 3 bases; junction bases outside the gene matches: 6. This CDR3 is built from 14 residues. The V gene's germline CDR1 is SGHNT and CDR2 YYREEE (reference sequence). As handled by the study authors: Reference gene primer amplification gave estimated nucleated cell counts. Repertoires were generated with immunoSEQ multiplex PCR, while TCRdb's copy carries only in-frame clones and drops some. The D gene and trimming were derived from the DNA, and the V and J assignments and clone size from that table. This sample has tens of thousands of clones, with 86% found just once. The sequenced sample consisted of peripheral blood. The gene calls are TRBV5-4 and TRBJ1-1; 8 bases fit TRBD1. The sequence was obtained from a man between 60 and 75 years old with acute or convalescent COVID-19. In DNA, the CDR3 is TGTGCCAGCAGGAAGGACAGGGTGGACACTGAAGCTTTCTTT. Its protein is CASRKDRVDTEAFF.